The rows below give T cell receptor beta chains drawn from one sample of a study of shared clonotypes between healthy human individuals. Libraries were prepared by immunoSEQ multiplex PCR; TCRdb keeps only in-frame clonotypes and omits some of them. Among 1.5 million to 1.9 million clones, 95% to 99% were seen once, and the ten largest hold about 0.4%. Sequenced input: naive CD4+ T cells sorted from blood. These receptors were taken from a man in his thirties or forties in good health. CDR3s include the opening cysteine and the closing phenylalanine or tryptophan. A D gene is named only where the DNA matches it firmly. The size entry is marked missing in some rows and otherwise reads once, few, many or a size class.

D gene: TRBD2
J gene: TRBJ2-2
V gene: TRBV10-3
clone size: -
CDR3 protein: CAIRTGTSGRGDTGELFF
CDR3 DNA: TGTGCCATCAGAACCGGGACTAGCGGGAGAGGCGACACCGGGGAGCTGTTTTTT

D gene: -
J gene: TRBJ1-2
V gene: TRBV18
clone size: -
CDR3 protein: CASSPYQAERDTDYGYTF
CDR3 DNA: TGTGCCAGCTCACCATATCAGGCGGAGAGGGACACGGACTATGGCTACACCTTC

D gene: TRBD2
J gene: TRBJ2-7
V gene: TRBV30
clone size: -
CDR3 protein: CAWSSKTGTRTYEQYF
CDR3 DNA: TGTGCCTGGAGTTCGAAGACCGGGACTAGGACCTACGAGCAGTACTTC

D gene: TRBD1
J gene: TRBJ2-3
V gene: TRBV18
clone size: -
CDR3 protein: CASSPLDRGITDTQYF
CDR3 DNA: TGTGCCAGCTCACCACTGGACAGGGGAATCACAGATACGCAGTATTTT

D gene: -
J gene: TRBJ2-7
V gene: TRBV21-1
clone size: -
CDR3 protein: CASSKAGGARFEQYF
CDR3 DNA: TGTGCCAGCAGCAAAGCAGGGGGGGCCCGATTCGAGCAGTACTTC

D gene: -
J gene: TRBJ2-5
V gene: TRBV7-2
clone size: once
CDR3 protein: CASSPISGPGAQYF
CDR3 DNA: TGTGCCAGCAGCCCCATTTCAGGCCCGGGGGCCCAGTACTTC

D gene: TRBD1
J gene: TRBJ2-2
V gene: TRBV27
clone size: -
CDR3 protein: CASRDRETGELFF
CDR3 DNA: TGTGCCAGCAGGGACAGGGAGACCGGGGAGCTGTTTTTT

D gene: -
J gene: TRBJ2-3
V gene: TRBV6-1
clone size: -
CDR3 protein: CASRRDTLDTQYF
CDR3 DNA: TGTGCCAGCCGCCGGGACACCCTAGATACGCAGTATTTT

D gene: -
J gene: TRBJ1-5
V gene: TRBV28
clone size: -
CDR3 protein: CASSSLNQPQHF
CDR3 DNA: TGTGCCAGCAGTTCCCTCAATCAGCCCCAGCATTTT

D gene: TRBD2
J gene: TRBJ2-7
V gene: TRBV27
clone size: -
CDR3 protein: CASRPSLASGYEQYF
CDR3 DNA: TGTGCCAGCAGACCTTCTCTGGCTAGCGGTTACGAGCAGTACTTC

D gene: -
J gene: TRBJ1-5
V gene: TRBV28
clone size: -
CDR3 protein: CASTGGVHQPQHF
CDR3 DNA: TGTGCCAGCACGGGGGGAGTGCATCAGCCCCAGCATTTT

D gene: TRBD2
J gene: TRBJ2-1
V gene: TRBV28
clone size: once
CDR3 protein: CASSFSGRGDNEQFF
CDR3 DNA: TGTGCCAGCAGTTTTAGCGGGAGGGGGGACAATGAGCAGTTCTTC

D gene: -
J gene: TRBJ2-3
V gene: TRBV9
clone size: -
CDR3 protein: CASSVGGTDTQYF
CDR3 DNA: TGTGCCAGCAGCGTAGGGGGGACAGATACGCAGTATTTT

D gene: TRBD1
J gene: TRBJ2-7
V gene: TRBV11-3
clone size: -
CDR3 protein: CASATGDDYEQYF
CDR3 DNA: TGTGCCAGCGCTACAGGGGACGACTACGAGCAGTACTTC

D gene: -
J gene: TRBJ2-3
V gene: TRBV14
clone size: -
CDR3 protein: CASSQDRTQYF
CDR3 DNA: TGTGCCAGCAGCCAAGATAGGACGCAGTATTTT

D gene: TRBD1
J gene: TRBJ1-5
V gene: TRBV2
clone size: -
CDR3 protein: CASSGQGGFAEPQHF
CDR3 DNA: TGTGCCAGCAGTGGACAGGGTGGGTTTGCGGAGCCCCAGCATTTT

D gene: TRBD2
J gene: TRBJ2-5
V gene: TRBV28
clone size: -
CDR3 protein: CASSFPSGGEETQYF
CDR3 DNA: TGTGCCAGCAGTTTCCCTAGCGGGGGCGAAGAGACCCAGTACTTC

D gene: TRBD2
J gene: TRBJ2-3
V gene: TRBV7-9
clone size: -
CDR3 protein: CASSLGLAGTDTQYF
CDR3 DNA: TGTGCCAGCAGCTTGGGACTAGCGGGCACAGATACGCAGTATTTT

D gene: -
J gene: TRBJ2-5
V gene: TRBV11-2
clone size: -
CDR3 protein: CASSLDSSRETQYF
CDR3 DNA: TGTGCCAGCAGCCTGGACAGCAGTCGGGAGACCCAGTACTTC

D gene: -
J gene: TRBJ2-7
V gene: TRBV28
clone size: -
CDR3 protein: CASSLPPPTHYEQYF
CDR3 DNA: TGTGCCAGCAGTTTACCCCCCCCAACCCACTACGAGCAGTACTTC

D gene: -
J gene: TRBJ2-7
V gene: TRBV2
clone size: -
CDR3 protein: CAILDGISYEQYF
CDR3 DNA: TGTGCCATCCTCGACGGAATCTCCTACGAGCAGTACTTC

D gene: TRBD2
J gene: TRBJ2-3
V gene: TRBV9
clone size: -
CDR3 protein: CASSVTSGYTDTQYF
CDR3 DNA: TGTGCCAGCAGCGTGACTAGCGGATACACAGATACGCAGTATTTT

D gene: -
J gene: TRBJ1-3
V gene: TRBV5-4
clone size: -
CDR3 protein: CASRPSGAFSGNTIYF
CDR3 DNA: TGTGCCAGCAGACCTTCGGGAGCCTTCTCTGGAAACACCATATATTTT

D gene: -
J gene: TRBJ2-1
V gene: TRBV2
clone size: once
CDR3 protein: CASSELGVVAEDNEQFF
CDR3 DNA: TGTGCCAGCAGTGAATTAGGGGTGGTAGCGGAGGACAATGAGCAGTTCTTC

D gene: TRBD1
J gene: TRBJ2-2
V gene: TRBV9
clone size: -
CDR3 protein: CASSPTGYTGELFF
CDR3 DNA: TGTGCCAGCAGCCCGACAGGGTACACCGGGGAGCTGTTTTTT

D gene: TRBD2
J gene: TRBJ2-5
V gene: TRBV18
clone size: -
CDR3 protein: CASSPPGRERVTQYF
CDR3 DNA: TGTGCCAGCTCACCACCCGGGCGGGAGCGGGTGACCCAGTACTTC

D gene: -
J gene: TRBJ2-7
V gene: TRBV11-2
clone size: -
CDR3 protein: CASSPGGRAYEQYF
CDR3 DNA: TGTGCCAGCAGCCCCGGGGGCAGGGCCTACGAGCAGTACTTC

D gene: -
J gene: TRBJ2-7
V gene: TRBV5-1
clone size: -
CDR3 protein: CASSLVGPTYEQYF
CDR3 DNA: TGCGCCAGCAGCTTGGTAGGGCCAACCTACGAGCAGTACTTC

D gene: -
J gene: TRBJ2-3
V gene: TRBV5-1
clone size: -
CDR3 protein: CASSLESDTQYF
CDR3 DNA: TGCGCCAGCAGCTTGGAGTCAGATACGCAGTATTTT

D gene: TRBD2
J gene: TRBJ2-7
V gene: TRBV2
clone size: -
CDR3 protein: CASSLRPGGAYEQYF
CDR3 DNA: TGTGCCAGCAGTTTGCGCCCGGGGGGGGCCTACGAGCAGTACTTC

D gene: TRBD1
J gene: TRBJ1-1
V gene: TRBV9
clone size: -
CDR3 protein: CASSSDRADTEAFF
CDR3 DNA: TGTGCCAGCAGCTCCGACAGGGCCGACACTGAAGCTTTCTTT

D gene: -
J gene: TRBJ1-2
V gene: TRBV18
clone size: -
CDR3 protein: CASSPSQGTGYGYTF
CDR3 DNA: TGTGCCAGCTCACCAAGTCAGGGCACCGGCTATGGCTACACCTTC

D gene: -
J gene: TRBJ2-7
V gene: TRBV11-2
clone size: -
CDR3 protein: CASSLDLGAWTYEQYF
CDR3 DNA: TGTGCCAGCAGCTTGGATTTGGGAGCTTGGACCTACGAGCAGTACTTC

D gene: TRBD2
J gene: TRBJ2-7
V gene: TRBV5-1
clone size: -
CDR3 protein: CASSPTSGSSYEQYF
CDR3 DNA: TGCGCCAGCAGCCCGACTAGCGGGAGTAGTTACGAGCAGTACTTC

D gene: TRBD2
J gene: TRBJ2-5
V gene: TRBV5-1
clone size: -
CDR3 protein: CASSTSSGREETQYF
CDR3 DNA: TGCGCCAGCAGCACGTCTAGCGGGAGGGAAGAGACCCAGTACTTC

D gene: -
J gene: TRBJ2-7
V gene: TRBV28
clone size: once
CDR3 protein: CASSLSSPATYEQYF
CDR3 DNA: TGTGCCAGCAGTTTATCCTCCCCGGCAACCTACGAGCAGTACTTC

D gene: -
J gene: TRBJ2-3
V gene: TRBV28
clone size: once
CDR3 protein: CASSFNTDTQYF
CDR3 DNA: TGTGCCAGCAGTTTTAACACAGATACGCAGTATTTT

D gene: -
J gene: TRBJ2-1
V gene: TRBV5-1
clone size: once
CDR3 protein: CASSLGGISYNEQFF
CDR3 DNA: TGCGCCAGCAGCCTCGGGGGTATATCCTACAATGAGCAGTTCTTC

D gene: -
J gene: TRBJ2-5
V gene: TRBV11-1
clone size: -
CDR3 protein: CASTREGPTAQYF
CDR3 DNA: TGTGCCAGCACTCGGGAAGGGCCCACGGCCCAGTACTTC

D gene: -
J gene: TRBJ2-3
V gene: TRBV15
clone size: -
CDR3 protein: CATSRDLADTQYF
CDR3 DNA: TGTGCCACCAGCAGAGATCTCGCAGATACGCAGTATTTT